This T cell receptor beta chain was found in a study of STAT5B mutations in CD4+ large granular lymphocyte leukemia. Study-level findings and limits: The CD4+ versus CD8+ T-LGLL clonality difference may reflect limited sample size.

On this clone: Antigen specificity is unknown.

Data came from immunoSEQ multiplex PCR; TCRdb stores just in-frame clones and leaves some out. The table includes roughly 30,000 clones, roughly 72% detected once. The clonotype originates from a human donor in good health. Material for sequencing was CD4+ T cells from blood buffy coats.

The CDR3 nucleotides are TGTGCCAGCAGCTTAGGGCGAGGTGCGGGGGAGACGCAGTATTTT. This codes for CASSLGRGAGETQYF. The rearrangement joins TRBV7-2 to TRBJ2-3; 7 bases align to TRBD2. CDR3 length: 15 amino acids. CDR1 and CDR2 from the germline V gene are SGHTA and FQGNSA. V lost 1 base, J lost 9 bases, and 10 bases stayed unmatched.